This T cell receptor (beta chain) was captured in a study of T-cell memory formation after mild COVID-19. Amplification by 5'RACE using constant-segment primers produced TCR alpha and TCR beta cDNA libraries that carried sample barcodes and UMIs. Using its own MiXCR run on the 5' RACE reads, TCRdb lists one record per CDR3 protein. The profile shows 500,000 to 600,000 distinct CDR3 sequences, approximately 18% of them singletons. This clonotype has just a few counts. The antigen remains undetermined. Study-level results: Day 15 to 85 contracting clones showed balanced CD4/CD8; day 15 to 37 expanders favored CD4+.

V was shortened by 6 bases and J by 2 bases, with 14 bases between the two germline ends. The length of the CDR3 is 13 residues. CDR1 and CDR2 from the germline V gene are DFQATT and SNEGSKA (reference sequence). The J gene is TRBJ2-7, the V gene TRBV20-1; tentatively, D is TRBD1 (6 bases). This receptor was identified in an adult woman who had mild COVID-19 (a few samples of this study predate the infection). Cell type and time point are not known. The sample taken for sequencing was PBMCs or a T cell subset sorted from them (not recorded which). The CDR3 DNA reads as TGCAGTGCGGACCGGGACACCGCCTACGAGCAGTACTTC. This gives the protein CSADRDTAYEQYF.